The next 29 T cell receptor beta chains were all read from a single sample in a study of response to subunit inactivated influenza vaccine. TCRdb re-analysed the RT-PCR reads in MiXCR, keeping a single row per CDR3 protein. The profile shows approximately 680,000 distinct CDR3 sequences, 15% to 18% of them singletons. The sample in question was PBMCs from blood, obtained approximately 13 days after vaccination. Receptors originate from a man aged 45-65 years who received an inactivated influenza vaccine.

This clonotype came up once. This chain connects TRBV18 to TRBJ2-7, with TRBD1 matching over 10 bases. The CDR3 runs to 16 residues. V shed 5 bases, J shed 5 bases, and the junction held 12 bases outside the gene matches. Looked up from germline, CDR1 is KGHSH and CDR2 is LQKENI. This CDR3 reads CASSSSPGQGFDEQYF. DNA for the CDR3: TGTGCCAGCTCATCTTCCCCGGGACAGGGGTTCGACGAGCAGTACTTC.

This clonotype was counted a few times. The chain combines TRBV13 with TRBJ2-7, with 8 bases fitting TRBD1. The CDR3 sequence is 13 residues long. Germline CDR1 PRHDT, CDR2 FYEKMQ (reference sequence). Trimming cost V 5 bases and J 6 bases; bases outside gene matches: 6. The CDR3 DNA reads as TGTGCCAGCAGCACTACAGGGGGACTCGAGCAGTACTTC. This gives the protein CASSTTGGLEQYF.

This clonotype was seen ten or more times. This chain uses TRBV20-1 with TRBJ2-2; possible D gene TRBD2, 5 bases. The CDR3 consists of 12 residues. CDR1 is DFQATT, CDR2 SNEGSKA, per germline (reference sequence). V was pared by 7 bases and J by 5 bases, with 11 bases between. The CDR3 sequence is CSERLITGELFF. The CDR3 DNA sequence: TGCAGTGAACGACTAATTACCGGGGAGCTGTTTTTT.

There are many counts of this clonotype. The V call is TRBV12-3 or TRBV12-4, the J call TRBJ2-3; 9 bases agree with TRBD1. With V trimmed by 5 bases and J by 6 bases, 3 bases remained unmatched. There are 13 residues in the CDR3. CDR3 in DNA: TGTGCCAGCAGTACAGGGGGCCGCGATACGCAGTATTTT. Translating it yields CASSTGGRDTQYF.

The V and J genes are TRBV12-3 or TRBV12-4 and TRBJ2-3, with TRBD2 matching over 11 bases. Losses at the gene ends were 2 bases for V and 2 bases for J; bases not matched to a gene: 9. CDR3 size: 18 residues. The CDR3 sequence: CASSLRLAGGLHTDTQYF. In DNA, the CDR3 is TGTGCCAGCAGTTTACGGCTAGCGGGGGGACTTCACACAGATACGCAGTATTTT.

This clonotype was recorded many times. CDR3 in amino acids: CASSLRDNADTIYF. The CDR3 DNA follows: TGTGCCAGCAGTTTAAGGGACAACGCGGACACCATATATTTT. This sequence joins TRBV12-3 or TRBV12-4 and TRBJ1-3; TRBD1 is a possible D gene (6 bases). CDR3 length: 14 amino acids. V was pared by 2 bases and J by 8 bases, with 13 bases between.

There are many counts of this clonotype. The chain couples TRBV11-2 to TRBJ2-1; TRBD2 matches at 9 bases. CDR3 size: 15 residues. With V trimmed by 3 bases and J by 6 bases, 6 bases remained unmatched. The germline gives CDR1 SGHAT, CDR2 FQNNGV. This chain's CDR3 is CASSLKREVPNEQFF. CDR3 DNA sequence: TGTGCCAGCAGCTTGAAGCGGGAGGTTCCCAATGAGCAGTTCTTC.

The rearrangement uses TRBV6-5 and TRBJ2-3, with TRBD1 matching over 12 bases. This CDR3 spans 16 amino acids. The germline V gene has CDR1 MNHEY and CDR2 SVGAGI. The trim removed 0 bases at V and 6 bases at J, leaving 4 bases unmatched. CDR3 in amino acids: CASSYSGTGGWDTQYF. Here the CDR3 DNA reads TGTGCCAGCAGTTACTCCGGGACAGGGGGCTGGGATACGCAGTATTTT.

CDR3 region: CSGTRGPGYEQYF. The DNA for the CDR3 is TGCAGCGGTACGAGGGGTCCAGGCTACGAGCAGTACTTC. This rearrangement joins TRBV29-1 to TRBJ2-7; D tentatively reads TRBD1 or TRBD2 (5 bases each). V was clipped by 7 bases and J by 3 bases, with 16 bases between them. The CDR3 loop spans 13 amino acids. CDR1 is SQVTM, CDR2 ANQGSEA, per germline.

The genes are TRBV20-1 and TRBJ2-3, with 10 bases lining up with TRBD2. CDR1 and CDR2 (germline): DFQATT, SNEGSKA (reference sequence). J gave up 6 bases and V 2 bases, and 5 bases lay outside the gene matches. This CDR3 contains 14 residues. CDR3 nucleotides: TGCAGTGCTAGAACCCCTAGCGGGGGCGATACGCAGTATTTT. Amino acids: CSARTPSGGDTQYF.

This chain joins TRBV19 and TRBJ1-5; 7 bases are shared with TRBD1. The CDR3 has 13 residues. Germline values: CDR1 LNHDA, CDR2 SQIVND (reference sequence). V shed 10 bases, J shed 3 bases, and the junction held 6 bases outside the gene matches. The CDR3 reads CATQGEDNQPQHF. In nucleotides, the CDR3 is TGTGCCACCCAGGGGGAAGACAATCAGCCCCAGCATTTT.

This chain links TRBV20-1 with TRBJ1-2; 12 positions agree with TRBD1. Trimming at V came to 2 bases and at J to 6 bases, leaving 10 bases not matched to a gene. The length of the CDR3 is 16 residues. The V gene's germline CDR1 is DFQATT and CDR2 SNEGSKA (reference sequence). In nucleotides, the CDR3 is TGCAGTGCTAGAACCCCCGGGACAGGGGGCAAGAATGGCTACACCTTC. Protein product: CSARTPGTGGKNGYTF.

The chain combines TRBV5-1 with TRBJ2-7; 8 bases fit TRBD2. The CDR3 is 18 residues long. Per germline, CDR1 SGHRS and CDR2 YFSETQ. Unmatched junction bases numbered 14, after V lost 0 bases and J lost 3 bases. As DNA, the CDR3 is TGCGCCAGCAGCTTGGCCGGGGCTAGCGGGTTGGTCTACTACGAGCAGTACTTC. Residues: CASSLAGASGLVYYEQYF.

The chain uses TRBV6-2 or TRBV6-3 and TRBJ2-7, with D unclear. Germline V CDR1 and CDR2: MNHEY, SVGEGT. The CDR3 has 13 residues. V was cut by 6 bases and J by 3 bases, with 12 bases left in between. The CDR3 loop is CASSYRPDYEQYF. The CDR3 nucleotides read TGTGCCAGCAGCTATCGCCCAGACTACGAGCAGTACTTC.

This clonotype has more than one count but fewer than ten. The chain couples TRBV24-1 to TRBJ2-3; 9 bases line up with TRBD1. In germline, CDR1 is KGHDR, CDR2 SFDVKD. The CDR3 consists of 16 residues. Unmatched junction bases numbered 6, after V lost 3 bases and J lost 3 bases. In nucleotides, the CDR3 is TGTGCCACCAGTGATGGCGGGACAGGGAAAACAGATACGCAGTATTTT. It translates to CATSDGGTGKTDTQYF.

This clonotype was observed a few times. The V and J genes are TRBV3-1 and TRBJ2-7; TRBD2 matches 8 bases. This CDR3 contains 12 residues. V lost 6 bases, J lost 7 bases, and 5 bases stayed unmatched. CDR1 and CDR2 from the germline V gene are LGHDT and YNNKEL (reference sequence). The CDR3: CASSGAGVEQYF. The CDR3 DNA follows: TGTGCCAGCAGTGGAGCGGGAGTTGAGCAGTACTTC.

This clonotype was seen a few times. The chain has TRBV9 and TRBJ2-5; TRBD1 agrees at 7 bases. J gave up 4 bases and V 0 bases, and 6 bases lay outside the gene matches. Germline V gene sequence: CDR1 SGDLS, CDR2 YYNGEE. CDR3 size: 15 residues. CDR3 coding DNA: TGTGCCAGCAGCGTAGAGACAGGGAGATCAGAGACCCAGTACTTC. Its translation: CASSVETGRSETQYF.

V usage is TRBV6-2 or TRBV6-3 and J usage is TRBJ1-5; weak D call: TRBD1 (6 bases). Germline V gene sequence: CDR1 MNHEY, CDR2 SVGEGT. Trimming stripped 2 bases from V and 0 bases from J, with 11 bases between. The CDR3 runs 16 residues. CDR3: CASSYHRDHSNQPQHF. The CDR3 coding sequence is TGTGCCAGCAGTTACCACAGGGACCATAGCAATCAGCCCCAGCATTTT.

The J gene is TRBJ2-7, the V gene TRBV21-1; the table's TRBD1 call for D was not verified on the DNA. TRBV21-1 is termed a pseudogene. The CDR3 totals 12 residues. The CDR3 spells CASSLGREEQYF. CDR3 bases: TGTGCCAGCAGCTTAGGCAGGGAAGAGCAGTACTTC.

There are a few counts of this clonotype. The chain employs TRBV5-1 and TRBJ2-5; 9 bases are a match to TRBD2. Germline V gene sequence: CDR1 SGHRS, CDR2 YFSETQ. The CDR3 has 15 amino acids. J gave up 1 base and V 2 bases, and 3 bases lay outside the gene matches. The CDR3, as DNA: TGCGCCAGCAGCTTAGGGACTAGCTTCCAAGAGACCCAGTACTTC. Protein: CASSLGTSFQETQYF.

This clonotype was detected many times. V is TRBV15 and J is TRBJ2-1, with D unresolved. Trimming cost V 6 bases and J 8 bases, with 23 bases left between them. This CDR3 is 16 amino acids long. Per germline, CDR1 LNHNV and CDR2 YYDKDF (reference sequence). CDR3 amino acids: CATSSPSRSILDEQFF. The CDR3 nucleotides are TGTGCCACCAGTTCTCCGAGTAGAAGTATTCTCGATGAGCAGTTCTTC.

This clonotype occurred a few times. The V call is TRBV28, the J call TRBJ2-3, with 7 bases identical to TRBD2. The CDR3 is 15 amino acids. The ends lost 0 bases at V and 4 bases at J; junction bases unmatched: 4. Germline V gene lookup returns CDR1 MDHEN and CDR2 SYDVKM. The CDR3 region has the DNA TGTGCCAGCAGTTTATGGACTAGCCCTTCAGATACGCAGTATTTT. Protein: CASSLWTSPSDTQYF.

This chain connects TRBV2 to TRBJ1-4; D remains unclear. The CDR3 covers 15 residues. V was shortened by 7 bases and J by 0 bases, with 12 bases between the two germline ends. The germline V gene encodes CDR1 SNHLY and CDR2 FYNNEI. CDR3 bases: TGTGCCAGCAAGGTATCCAGTGCAACTAATGAAAAACTGTTTTTT. It yields the protein CASKVSSATNEKLFF.

This clonotype has more than one count but fewer than ten. The chain is built from TRBV28 and TRBJ2-3; D ambiguous. Germline loops: CDR1 MDHEN, CDR2 SYDVKM. CDR3 length: 15 amino acids. The V gene lost 5 bases and the J gene lost 0 bases, with 12 bases spanning the gap. In DNA, the CDR3 is TGTGCCAGCAGTCTAAACTACCCTAGCACAGATACGCAGTATTTT. This encodes CASSLNYPSTDTQYF.

This chain links TRBV9 with TRBJ2-7; TRBD2 matches 10 bases. The V gene end was trimmed by 3 bases and the J gene end by 9 bases; junction bases not matched to a gene: 6. The CDR3 spans 13 residues. Germline-derived CDR1 and CDR2 are SGDLS and YYNGEE. CDR3: CASSGVAGGRQYF. In DNA, the CDR3 is TGTGCCAGCAGCGGGGTAGCGGGGGGAAGGCAGTACTTC.

This clonotype was detected ten times or more. The V gene is TRBV7-9, the J gene TRBJ2-1; 9 bases align to TRBD1. J lost 5 bases, V lost 5 bases, and 10 bases had no gene match. The CDR3 consists of 16 residues. Germline CDR1 is SEHNR and CDR2 is FQNEAQ (reference sequence). The CDR3 protein is CASSKTGQGPNNEQFF. CDR3 coding DNA: TGTGCCAGCAGCAAAACGGGACAGGGACCGAACAATGAGCAGTTCTTC.

This clonotype was observed a handful of times. The chain uses TRBV12-3 or TRBV12-4 and TRBJ2-7, with a weak D call TRBD2 (6 bases). V dropped 5 bases and J dropped 4 bases, with 15 bases sitting between them. The CDR3 is 14 residues long. The CDR3 here is CASSPPGGVYEQYF. CDR3 nucleotide sequence: TGTGCCAGCAGTCCCCCCGGGGGAGTGTACGAGCAGTACTTC.

The rearrangement uses TRBV6-2 or TRBV6-3 and TRBJ2-7; 8 bases agree with TRBD2. Germline assignment: CDR1 MNHEY and CDR2 SVGEGT. The CDR3 runs to 17 residues. Trimming took 7 bases from V and 3 from J; bases not matched to a gene: 17. The CDR3 spells CASTRAGGANSIYEQYF. The CDR3, as DNA: TGTGCCAGCACCCGCGCCGGGGGGGCGAATTCCATCTACGAGCAGTACTTC.

There are a few counts of this clonotype. This chain uses TRBV20-1 with TRBJ1-2, with D hard to call. Germline lookup yields CDR1 DFQATT and CDR2 SNEGSKA (reference sequence). The CDR3 loop spans 14 amino acids. The germline V and J ends were trimmed by 6 bases and 1 base, with 15 bases remaining between them. The CDR3 region has the DNA TGCAGTGCCCCCGGGAGTAATGATAACTATGGCTACACCTTC. It yields the protein CSAPGSNDNYGYTF.